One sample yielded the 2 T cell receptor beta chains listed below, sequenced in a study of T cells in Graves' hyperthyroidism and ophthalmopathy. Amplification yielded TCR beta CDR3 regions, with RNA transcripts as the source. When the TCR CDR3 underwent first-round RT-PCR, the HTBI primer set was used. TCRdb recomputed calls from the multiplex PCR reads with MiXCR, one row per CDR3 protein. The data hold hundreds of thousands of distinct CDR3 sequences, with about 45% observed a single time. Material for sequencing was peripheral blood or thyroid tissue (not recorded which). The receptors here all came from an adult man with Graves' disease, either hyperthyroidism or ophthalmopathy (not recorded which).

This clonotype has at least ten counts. CDR3 nucleotide sequence: TGTGCCAGCAGCTTAGCAACCCCGGCGGCCAACGTCCTGACTTTC. Residues: CASSLATPAANVLTF. The chain is built from TRBV7-8 and TRBJ2-6; no clear D. V was clipped by 0 bases and J by 6 bases, with 9 bases between them. The CDR3 consists of 15 residues. CDR1 and CDR2 from the germline V gene are SGHVS and FQNEAQ.

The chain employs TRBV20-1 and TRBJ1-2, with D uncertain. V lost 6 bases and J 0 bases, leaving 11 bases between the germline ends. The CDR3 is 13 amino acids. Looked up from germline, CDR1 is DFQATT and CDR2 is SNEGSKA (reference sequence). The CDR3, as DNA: TGCAGTGCCGGCGGGCTTACTAACTATGGCTACACCTTC. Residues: CSAGGLTNYGYTF.